This entry lists 29 T cell receptor beta chains sequenced from one sample in a study of blood T cell repertoires in COVID-19. Method: immunoSEQ multiplex PCR; TCRdb's copy keeps in-frame clones and lacks some. The sample holds a few hundred thousand clones, roughly 80% seen once. The sequenced sample was peripheral blood. The receptors shown here come from an elderly man with acute or convalescent COVID-19.

Only a few counts were recorded for this clone. The rearrangement joins TRBV25-1 to TRBJ2-7, with D maybe TRBD1 (6 bases). Germline-derived CDR1 and CDR2 are MGHDK and SYGVNS. The CDR3 is 14 amino acids. Trimming took 8 bases from V and 5 from J, leaving 19 bases between them. As DNA, the CDR3 is TGTGCCAGCGCACCCCGACAGGTTCACCACGAGCAGTACTTC. Translation: CASAPRQVHHEQYF.

The genes are TRBV6-5 and TRBJ2-7, with 9 bases that match TRBD2. This CDR3 contains 15 residues. V shed 10 bases, J shed 1 base, and the junction held 11 bases outside the gene matches. The germline CDR1 and CDR2 sequences are MNHEY and SVGAGI. The CDR3 reads CATGGGGAPSYEQYF. In nucleotides, the CDR3 is TGTGCCACCGGGGGCGGGGGGGCTCCGTCCTACGAGCAGTACTTC.

The chain recombines TRBV9 with TRBJ2-3; 13 bases agree with TRBD2. The germline gives CDR1 SGDLS, CDR2 YYNGEE. J lost 5 bases, V lost 3 bases, and 6 bases had no gene match. The CDR3 has 16 amino acids. CDR3 loop: CASSATGTSGVDTQYF. In nucleotides, the CDR3 is TGTGCCAGCAGCGCAACCGGGACTAGCGGGGTAGATACGCAGTATTTT.

In its sample, this clone was seen a few times. The rearrangement links TRBV28 to TRBJ1-6; D is possibly TRBD1 (6 bases). The CDR3 is 13 amino acids. The germline V gene has CDR1 MDHEN and CDR2 SYDVKM. V lost 6 bases and J lost 9, with 12 bases in between. The CDR3 loop is CASRYRVRSPLHF. The CDR3 DNA reads as TGTGCCAGCAGGTACAGGGTCCGTTCACCCCTCCACTTT.

The CDR3 reads CASSLVGRSYEQYF. CDR3 nucleotides: TGTGCCAGCAGCTTAGTGGGGCGGTCCTACGAGCAGTACTTC. This chain connects TRBV7-9 to TRBJ2-7; D possibly corresponds to TRBD1 (5 bases). The CDR3 length is 14 residues. V was pared by 1 base and J by 1 base, with 8 bases between. Germline CDR1 reads SEHNR; CDR2 reads FQNEAQ (reference sequence).

The gene calls are TRBV27 and TRBJ2-7; perhaps TRBD1 as D (6 bases). The germline CDR1 and CDR2 sequences are MNHEY and SMNVEV (reference sequence). This CDR3 comprises 16 residues. V dropped 0 bases and J dropped 4 bases, with 16 bases sitting between them. CDR3 sequence: CASSLSKGQGPYEQYF. The CDR3 DNA is TGTGCCAGCAGTTTATCGAAGGGCCAGGGGCCTTACGAGCAGTACTTC.

This clone showed up just a few times. The genes are TRBV28 and TRBJ1-5; 11 nucleotides agree with TRBD1. The CDR3 is 11 amino acids. Per the germline V gene, CDR1 is MDHEN and CDR2 is SYDVKM. The DNA for the CDR3 is TGTGGGACAGGGGGCGATCAGCCCCAGCATTTT. It codes for CGTGGDQPQHF.

The rearrangement links TRBV7-3 to TRBJ2-1; TRBD2 matches 10 bases. The CDR3 totals 17 residues. Germline V lookup: CDR1 SGHTA, CDR2 FQGTGA. Trimming took 2 bases from V and 5 from J; bases not matched to a gene: 9. CDR3 DNA sequence: TGTGCCAGCAGCTTAGGCCGGACTAGCGGCAAACACAATGAGCAGTTCTTC. Protein: CASSLGRTSGKHNEQFF.

The rearrangement joins TRBV2 to TRBJ1-2, with 8 bases fitting TRBD1. With V trimmed by 4 bases and J by 8 bases, 9 bases remained unmatched. CDR1 and CDR2 (germline): SNHLY, FYNNEI. The CDR3 is made up of 14 amino acids. Written as DNA, the CDR3 is TGTGCCAGCAGTGTCACTCAGGGGGCGAGAGGCTACACCTTC. Amino acids: CASSVTQGARGYTF.

The CDR3 region is CASSVQGSGTEAFF. The CDR3 coding sequence is TGTGCCAGCAGCGTCCAGGGGAGCGGCACTGAAGCTTTCTTT. The chain carries TRBV9 and TRBJ1-1, with D maybe TRBD1 (6 bases). The V end lost 2 bases, the J end lost 4 bases, and 12 bases lay between the germline ends. This CDR3 comprises 14 residues. Germline CDR1 and CDR2: SGDLS and YYNGEE.

This chain uses TRBV20-1 with TRBJ2-7, with TRBD1 as a possible D gene (5 bases). Between the trimmed V and J ends, which lost 3 bases and 3 bases, there was a span of 15 bases. Looked up from germline, CDR1 is DFQATT and CDR2 is SNEGSKA (reference sequence). The CDR3 is 14 residues long. The CDR3 loop reads CSASTPRAFYEQYF. In DNA, the CDR3 is TGCAGTGCTAGTACCCCCAGGGCATTCTACGAGCAGTACTTC.

This chain links TRBV5-4 with TRBJ2-3; 8 bases line up with TRBD2. The CDR3 runs 14 residues. Germline-derived CDR1 and CDR2 are SGHNT and YYREEE (reference sequence). With V trimmed by 5 bases and J by 4 bases, 6 bases remained unmatched. For the CDR3, the DNA is TGTGCCAGCAGGAGCGGGAGTATGGCAGATACGCAGTATTTT. It translates to CASRSGSMADTQYF.

V and J are TRBV5-1 and TRBJ1-2, with 9 bases aligning to TRBD1. The germline V gene encodes CDR1 SGHRS and CDR2 YFSETQ. With 3 bases clipped from V and 8 bases from J, the junction kept 5 bases outside the gene matches. The CDR3 has 13 residues. The CDR3 loop is CASSSGQGTGYTF. CDR3 nucleotide sequence: TGCGCCAGCAGCTCGGGACAGGGAACGGGCTACACCTTC.

This chain links TRBV4-1 with TRBJ2-1, with D perhaps matching TRBD2 (6 bases). CDR1 is MGHRA, CDR2 YSYEKL, per germline. V lost 2 bases, J lost 0 bases, and 8 bases lay in between. The CDR3 runs 15 residues. CDR3 region: CASSQSGSSYNEQFF. The CDR3, as DNA: TGCGCCAGCAGCCAATCCGGGAGCTCCTACAATGAGCAGTTCTTC.

This sequence joins TRBV28 and TRBJ2-6; 12 bases line up with TRBD1. CDR1 is MDHEN, CDR2 SYDVKM, per germline. The CDR3 is 19 residues long. The J segment lost 4 bases and the V segment lost 6 bases, leaving 13 bases of the junction unmatched. For the CDR3, the DNA is TGTGCCAGCAGCTCCTCCTGGGACAGGGGGCGAGCGGGGGCCAACGTCCTGACTTTC. As protein: CASSSSWDRGRAGANVLTF.

The chain is built from TRBV7-9 and TRBJ1-1; possible D gene TRBD1, 6 bases. This CDR3 has 13 amino acids. Trimming shortened V by 6 bases and J by 1 base, and 9 bases separated the two germline ends. Germline V lookup: CDR1 SEHNR, CDR2 FQNEAQ (reference sequence). The CDR3 spells CASSMTGNTEAFF. Here the CDR3 DNA reads TGTGCCAGCAGTATGACAGGGAACACTGAAGCTTTCTTT.

This chain uses TRBV7-9 with TRBJ1-2, with 9 bases that match TRBD1. The CDR3 consists of 16 residues. Germline V gene lookup returns CDR1 SEHNR and CDR2 FQNEAQ (reference sequence). V lost 4 bases and J lost 4; bases outside the gene matches: 10. The CDR3 region is CASSSNGQGLSYGYTF. As DNA, the CDR3 is TGTGCCAGCAGCTCGAACGGACAGGGGTTAAGCTATGGCTACACCTTC. Looking up the rest from reference TRBV7-9 and TRBJ1-2 gives the full variable domain: DTGVSQNPRHKITKRGQNVTFRCDPISEHNRLYWYRQTLGQGPEFLTYFQNEAQLEKSRLLSDRFSAERPKGSFSTLEIQRTEQGDSAMYLCASSSNGQGLSYGYTFGSGTRLTVV.

The chain combines TRBV19 with TRBJ1-5; a possible D gene is TRBD1 (6 bases). CDR3 size: 17 residues. With 6 bases removed from V and 5 bases from J, the gap between germline ends came to 23 bases. The germline V gene has CDR1 LNHDA and CDR2 SQIVND (reference sequence). The CDR3 reads CASRYGGGGAYHQPQHF. CDR3 DNA sequence: TGTGCCAGTAGGTATGGAGGGGGGGGCGCTTATCATCAGCCCCAGCATTTT.

The V gene is TRBV3-1 (or the pseudogene TRBV3-2), the J gene TRBJ2-2; possibly TRBD2 for D (6 bases). The CDR3 has 14 residues. V lost 4 bases and J lost 7, with 13 bases in between. CDR1 and CDR2 from the germline V gene are LGHDT and YNNKEL (reference sequence). CDR3 sequence: CASSRQLAGGELFF. For the CDR3, the DNA is TGTGCCAGCAGCCGGCAACTAGCTGGCGGGGAGCTGTTTTTT.

This clone was counted once. The chain employs TRBV5-5 and TRBJ2-1, with TRBD1 identical over 12 bases. The germline V gene encodes CDR1 SGHKS and CDR2 YYEKEE (reference sequence). This CDR3 has 15 residues. V lost 3 bases to trimming and J lost 8 bases; unmatched junction nucleotides: 6. Here the CDR3 DNA reads TGTGCCAGCAGCTATGGGACAGGGGGCTCGGATGAGCAGTTCTTC. This gives the protein CASSYGTGGSDEQFF. Using reference TRBV5-5 and TRBJ2-1 for the parts outside the CDR3, the full variable domain is DAGVTQSPTHLIKTRGQQVTLRCSPISGHKSVSWYQQVLGQGPQFIFQYYEKEERGRGNFPDRFSARQFPNYSSELNVNALLLGDSALYLCASSYGTGGSDEQFFGPGTRLTVL.

The rearrangement links TRBV28 to TRBJ1-1; D perhaps matches TRBD1 (5 bases). Germline V gene lookup returns CDR1 MDHEN and CDR2 SYDVKM. The CDR3 extends over 13 amino acids. Trimming pared 7 bases from V and 10 bases from J, leaving 19 bases between. The CDR3 DNA sequence: TGTGCCAGCATGGGGCAGGCGCCTAAGGTAGCTTTCTTT. Residues: CASMGQAPKVAFF.

V gene TRBV19 combines with J gene TRBJ2-7; 11 bases are shared with TRBD2. CDR1 and CDR2 from the germline V gene are LNHDA and SQIVND (reference sequence). Trimming took 3 bases from V and 7 from J; bases not matched to a gene: 8. There are 15 residues in the CDR3. DNA of the CDR3: TGTGCCAGTAGTATGAAGACTAGCGGGATCCAAGAGCAGTACTTC. Translated, it gives CASSMKTSGIQEQYF.

A single count supports this clone. This chain links TRBV24-1 with TRBJ2-3; tentatively, D is TRBD2 (6 bases). Germline CDR1 and CDR2: KGHDR and SFDVKD. Trimming took 7 bases from V and 8 from J, leaving 15 bases between them. The CDR3 has 13 residues. This chain's CDR3 is CATSPPQRVTQYF. Here the CDR3 DNA reads TGTGCCACCAGCCCGCCCCAGCGGGTTACGCAGTATTTT.

The V gene is TRBV5-1, the J gene TRBJ1-1; possibly TRBD1 for D (6 bases). V lost 0 bases, J lost 4 bases, and 7 bases lay in between. Germline V lookup: CDR1 SGHRS, CDR2 YFSETQ. The CDR3 length is 13 residues. As DNA, the CDR3 is TGCGCCAGCAGCTTGGACAGGGCCACTGAAGCTTTCTTT. Amino acid sequence: CASSLDRATEAFF. The full variable domain, in which reference TRBV5-1 and TRBJ1-1 provide the parts outside the CDR3, is KAGVTQTPRYLIKTRGQQVTLSCSPISGHRSVSWYQQTPGQGLQFLFEYFSETQRNKGNFPGRFSGRQFSNSRSEMNVSTLELGDSALYLCASSLDRATEAFFGQGTRLTVV.

The gene calls are TRBV7-3 and TRBJ2-2; 12 bases agree with TRBD2. The V gene end was trimmed by 2 bases and the J gene end by 6 bases; junction bases not matched to a gene: 10. The germline gives CDR1 SGHTA, CDR2 FQGTGA. The CDR3 runs to 18 residues. The CDR3 sequence is CASSLSPGLAGPAGELFF. The CDR3 DNA is TGTGCCAGCAGCTTATCTCCGGGACTAGCGGGTCCAGCCGGGGAGCTGTTTTTT.

The rearrangement uses TRBV11-1 and TRBJ1-2; D ambiguous. This CDR3 comprises 16 residues. Germline V CDR1 and CDR2: SGHAT, FQDESV (reference sequence). Trimming pared 1 base from V and 7 bases from J, leaving 19 bases between. The CDR3 nucleotides read TGTGCCAGCAGCTTAGGTCGAACAAGTGCCGTTGCTGGCTACACCTTC. Encoded protein: CASSLGRTSAVAGYTF. Full variable domain (rest looked up from reference TRBV11-1 and TRBJ1-2): EAEVAQSPRYKITEKSQAVAFWCDPISGHATLYWYRQILGQGPELLVQFQDESVVDDSQLPKDRFSAERLKGVDSTLKIQPAELGDSAMYLCASSLGRTSAVAGYTFGSGTRLTVV.

The table lists this clone with a few counts. This chain connects TRBV20-1 to TRBJ1-2; the match to TRBD1 covers 12 bases. Trimming removed 3 bases from V and 0 bases from J; junction bases left unmatched: 2. CDR1 and CDR2 from the germline V gene are DFQATT and SNEGSKA (reference sequence). The CDR3 covers 15 residues. DNA of the CDR3: TGCAGTGCTAGTGGGACAGGGGGCCCTAACTATGGCTACACCTTC. This gives the protein CSASGTGGPNYGYTF.

This clone was detected only once. The chain couples TRBV2 to TRBJ1-6; 9 bases agree with TRBD1. J gave up 8 bases and V 6 bases, and 8 bases lay outside the gene matches. The CDR3 consists of 15 residues. CDR1 and CDR2 (germline): SNHLY, FYNNEI. CDR3 protein: CASRGTGGGYSPLHF. The CDR3 DNA reads TGTGCCAGCAGGGGTACAGGGGGCGGATATTCACCCCTCCACTTT.

This clone was found a few times. The chain joins TRBV25-1 to TRBJ1-1; no clear D gene. The CDR3 consists of 14 residues. CDR1 is MGHDK and CDR2 is SYGVNS in the germline V gene. V was clipped by 1 base and J by 1 base, with 7 bases between them. The CDR3 loop reads CASSEWRGNTEAFF. The CDR3 DNA reads as TGTGCCAGCAGTGAATGGCGGGGGAACACTGAAGCTTTCTTT.